These 18 T cell receptor beta chains came from one sample sequenced in a study of B cell selection in AIRE deficiency. Sorting defined conventional CD4 T cells as CD4+CD127+. TCRdb's table, derived via immunoSEQ multiplex PCR, lists solely in-frame clones and lacks some. The table has 20,000 to 25,000 clones, 95% to 98% seen once. Sequencing was carried out using conventional CD4+ T cells sorted from PBMCs. The receptor source for this set is a human donor with AIRE deficiency.

The chain uses TRBV19 and TRBJ2-5; D is uncertain. Germline V gene data show CDR1 as LNHDA and CDR2 as SQIVND (reference sequence). V shed 0 bases and J shed 1 base, with 12 bases lying between them. The CDR3 covers 16 residues. CDR3 protein: CASSIDPGWGQETQYF. For the CDR3, the DNA is TGTGCCAGTAGTATAGATCCGGGCTGGGGCCAAGAGACCCAGTACTTC.

V is TRBV29-1 and J is TRBJ1-4, with no clear D. Per germline, CDR1 SQVTM and CDR2 ANQGSEA. The CDR3 length is 16 residues. V dropped 0 bases and J dropped 4 bases, with 15 bases sitting between them. The CDR3 here is CSVEDTIASGNEKLFF. Here the CDR3 DNA reads TGCAGCGTTGAAGACACTATAGCTTCGGGTAATGAAAAACTGTTTTTT.

This chain connects TRBV29-1 to TRBJ2-3; 7 positions agree with TRBD2. With V trimmed by 3 bases and J by 3 bases, 3 bases remained unmatched. Per germline, CDR1 SQVTM and CDR2 ANQGSEA. CDR3 length: 13 residues. The CDR3 DNA sequence: TGCAGCGTTGAGGAGGGAGGGACAGATACGCAGTATTTT. Its translation: CSVEEGGTDTQYF.

The chain couples TRBV19 to TRBJ2-1, with 10 bases fitting TRBD1. The CDR3 totals 17 residues. The junction had 8 bases not matched to a gene; V was cut back by 5 bases and J by 1 base. Germline V gene data show CDR1 as LNHDA and CDR2 as SQIVND (reference sequence). This CDR3 reads CASSENRDRGSYNEQFF. CDR3 coding DNA: TGTGCCAGTAGTGAAAACCGGGACAGGGGTTCCTACAATGAGCAGTTCTTC.

V and J are TRBV7-2 and TRBJ2-7, with D perhaps TRBD1 (6 bases). The CDR3 length is 15 residues. Germline CDR1 and CDR2: SGHTA and FQGNSA. The V end was cut by 1 base, the J end by 1 base, with 11 bases between. The CDR3 spells CASSLVPGASYEQYF. In nucleotides, the CDR3 is TGTGCCAGCAGCTTAGTTCCAGGGGCTTCCTACGAGCAGTACTTC. The whole variable domain, filled in from reference TRBV7-2 and TRBJ2-7, reads GAGVSQSPSNKVTEKGKDVELRCDPISGHTALYWYRQSLGQGLEFLIYFQGNSAPDKSGLPSDRFSAERTGGSVSTLTIQRTQQEDSAVYLCASSLVPGASYEQYFGPGTRLTVT.

The chain employs TRBV15 and TRBJ2-7; D gene uncertain. Germline CDR1 and CDR2: LNHNV and YYDKDF (reference sequence). This CDR3 region has 14 residues. V lost 2 bases and J 3 bases, leaving 11 bases between the germline ends. CDR3: CATSRKGADYEQYF. CDR3 DNA sequence: TGTGCCACCAGCAGAAAAGGTGCCGACTACGAGCAGTACTTC.

This chain connects TRBV7-2 to TRBJ2-5; TRBD2 might be the D (6 bases). Germline-derived CDR1 and CDR2 are SGHTA and FQGNSA. The germline V and J ends were trimmed by 1 base and 5 bases, with 17 bases remaining between them. The CDR3 runs 16 residues. The DNA for the CDR3 is TGTGCCAGCAGCTTAGGGGGAAGGGCGGGAAAGGAGACCCAGTACTTC. It yields the protein CASSLGGRAGKETQYF. Filled out from reference TRBV7-2 and TRBJ2-5, the complete variable domain reads GAGVSQSPSNKVTEKGKDVELRCDPISGHTALYWYRQSLGQGLEFLIYFQGNSAPDKSGLPSDRFSAERTGGSVSTLTIQRTQQEDSAVYLCASSLGGRAGKETQYFGPGTRLLVL.

The V and J genes are TRBV28 and TRBJ2-2; the D gene is possibly TRBD2 (6 bases). This CDR3 region has 15 residues. V was trimmed by 5 bases and J by 3 bases, leaving 13 bases between them. CDR1 and CDR2 from the germline V gene are MDHEN and SYDVKM. The DNA for the CDR3 is TGTGCCAGCAGTCCCCGGGACTGGTACACCGGGGAGCTGTTTTTT. Translated: CASSPRDWYTGELFF.

J is TRBJ2-3 and V is TRBV23-1; D is perhaps TRBD2 (6 bases). TRBV23-1 carries the ORF label, with uncertain function. The CDR3 covers 14 residues. V lost 0 bases and J 8 bases, leaving 12 bases between the germline ends. The CDR3 DNA reads TGCGCCAGCAGTCAATCAGGCCATAGCGGTACGCAGTATTTT. Its translation is CASSQSGHSGTQYF.

CDR3 residues: CATAGLSPGVGELFF. The CDR3 coding sequence is TGTGCCACCGCAGGACTCTCACCCGGGGTCGGGGAGCTGTTTTTT. The V and J genes are TRBV15 and TRBJ2-2, with D maybe TRBD2 (5 bases). Germline V CDR1 and CDR2: LNHNV, YYDKDF (reference sequence). V lost 8 bases, J lost 7 bases, and 20 bases lay in between. This CDR3 is 15 amino acids long.

V and J are TRBV7-2 and TRBJ2-4; TRBD2 aligns across 7 bases. The CDR3 sequence is 14 residues long. Germline-derived CDR1 and CDR2 are SGHTA and FQGNSA. V lost 2 bases, J lost 3 bases, and 1 base stayed unmatched. CDR3 sequence: CASSLREGKNIQYF. The CDR3 nucleotides read TGTGCCAGCAGCTTAAGGGAGGGCAAAAACATTCAGTACTTC. Drawing the rest from reference TRBV7-2 and TRBJ2-4, the complete variable domain is GAGVSQSPSNKVTEKGKDVELRCDPISGHTALYWYRQSLGQGLEFLIYFQGNSAPDKSGLPSDRFSAERTGGSVSTLTIQRTQQEDSAVYLCASSLREGKNIQYFGAGTRLSVL.

The J gene is TRBJ1-5, the V gene TRBV4-1; D may be TRBD1 (5 bases). Germline CDR1 and CDR2: MGHRA and YSYEKL. Trimming pared 4 bases from V and 6 bases from J, leaving 13 bases between. This CDR3 region has 14 residues. The CDR3 protein is CASSPLQGGQPQHF. CDR3 DNA: TGCGCCAGCAGCCCCCTGCAGGGAGGTCAGCCCCAGCATTTT.

The rearrangement links TRBV20-1 to TRBJ2-3; D not certain. The CDR3 spans 11 residues. V was trimmed by 3 bases and J by 4 bases, leaving 5 bases between them. Germline V lookup: CDR1 DFQATT, CDR2 SNEGSKA (reference sequence). The CDR3 region is CSASVSDTQYF. The CDR3 DNA reads as TGCAGTGCTAGTGTGTCAGATACGCAGTATTTT.

This sequence joins TRBV5-1 and TRBJ1-6, with D unclear. Germline CDR1 is SGHRS and CDR2 is YFSETQ. Trimming stripped 0 bases from V and 10 bases from J, with 11 bases between. The CDR3 consists of 14 residues. The CDR3 loop is CASSLEAMESPLHF. The CDR3 DNA reads TGCGCCAGCAGCTTGGAGGCAATGGAATCACCCCTCCACTTT. Looking up the rest from reference TRBV5-1 and TRBJ1-6 gives the full variable domain: KAGVTQTPRYLIKTRGQQVTLSCSPISGHRSVSWYQQTPGQGLQFLFEYFSETQRNKGNFPGRFSGRQFSNSRSEMNVSTLELGDSALYLCASSLEAMESPLHFGNGTRLTVT.

This chain joins TRBV5-4 and TRBJ1-3; D gene unclear. The CDR3 sequence is 12 residues long. Per germline, CDR1 SGHNT and CDR2 YYREEE (reference sequence). V was shortened by 1 base and J by 3 bases, with 2 bases between the two germline ends. CDR3 DNA sequence: TGTGCCAGCAGCTTGAGTGGAAACACCATATATTTT. Amino acids: CASSLSGNTIYF.

This chain connects TRBV5-5 to TRBJ2-3, with 10 bases matching TRBD2. Germline V lookup: CDR1 SGHKS, CDR2 YYEKEE (reference sequence). This CDR3 has 17 residues. The trim removed 3 bases at V and 2 bases at J, leaving 9 bases unmatched. Here the CDR3 reads CASSSTGTSVITDTQYF. CDR3 DNA sequence: TGTGCCAGCAGCTCTACCGGGACTAGCGTAATCACAGATACGCAGTATTTT. Full variable domain (remainder filled in from reference TRBV5-5 and TRBJ2-3): DAGVTQSPTHLIKTRGQQVTLRCSPISGHKSVSWYQQVLGQGPQFIFQYYEKEERGRGNFPDRFSARQFPNYSSELNVNALLLGDSALYLCASSSTGTSVITDTQYFGPGTRLTVL.

The V gene is TRBV6-6, the J gene TRBJ1-2; D not certain. V was cut by 6 bases and J by 5 bases, with 10 bases left in between. CDR1 and CDR2 (germline): MNHNY, SVGAGI (reference sequence). The CDR3 is 12 amino acids. The CDR3 DNA reads as TGTGCCAGCAGCCCCTTTGCGTATGGCTACACCTTC. Translation gives CASSPFAYGYTF.

The J gene is TRBJ2-1, the V gene TRBV2; TRBD2 aligns across 15 bases. After removal of 3 bases from V and 14 bases from J, the junction contained 8 bases not matched to a gene. Germline V gene data show CDR1 as SNHLY and CDR2 as FYNNEI. The CDR3 totals 15 residues. The CDR3 DNA reads TGTGCCAGCAGTGAGGCAAGGACTAGCGGGAGGGCGAAGTTCTTC. Protein: CASSEARTSGRAKFF.